Included here is one T cell receptor beta chain sequence, with context. It lacks a known antigen. No per-base quality is available; no much larger clone lies one base away. The trial excluded patients who had a history of autoimmune disease or who were on systemic immunosuppression. Peripheral blood for TCR sequencing was collected from all dose cohorts at baseline, on cycle 4 day 1, and on cycle 7 day 1. Samples came from an open-label, multicenter, first-in-human phase I dose-escalation trial of ivuxolimab. Adults with locally advanced or metastatic head and neck squamous cell, hepatocellular, melanoma or renal cell carcinoma were enrolled in the trial. Before TCR sequencing, CD4+ T cells and CD8+ T cells from peripheral blood were sorted into separate populations. The data belong to a study of OX40 agonist ivuxolimab in advanced cancers. At the level of the whole study: Ivuxolimab was an agonistic, fully human IgG2 monoclonal antibody directed against OX40 (CD134), a costimulatory receptor. Intravenous ivuxolimab was administered to patients every 2 weeks at six dose levels: 0.01, 0.1, 0.3, 1.5, 3 and 10 mg/kg. Of the roughly 54 dose-escalation patients, hepatocellular carcinoma was present in approximately 20, melanoma in around 15, renal cell carcinoma in 9 and head and neck cancer in 9. In the dose-escalation cohort, roughly 82% of patients were male, and the mean age was around 60 years with a range of roughly 20 to 85. Prior anti-PD-1, anti-PD-L1 or anti-CTLA-4 therapy was permitted, and 40% of dose-escalation patients had received checkpoint inhibitors. Partial responses were achieved by three dose-escalation patients, of whom one had hepatocellular carcinoma and two had cutaneous melanoma. The point of sequencing TCRbeta in the periphery was to test whether ivuxolimab changed TCR sequence diversity and drove clonal T-cell expansion. The monotherapy dose-escalation portion (N of about 57 patients) of the phase I ivuxolimab trial is reported in the paper. What the study reported, not specific to this receptor: Low levels of normalized T-cell clonal expansion were also seen in some nonresponding patients. At doses from 0.1 to 3.0 mg/kg, clonal expansion was seen in both CD4+ and CD8+ blood T cells between baseline and week 6. On average, CD8+ T cells showed more expanded clones than CD4+ T cells after ivuxolimab. Which antigens the clonally expanded peripheral T cells were specific for was not determined. Partial responders in the 0.1-3.0 mg/kg groups had among the lowest normalized peripheral clonal expansion, especially among CD8+ T cells.

The germline V gene gives CDR1 as KGHSH and CDR2 as LQKENI. From its cysteine to its phenylalanine, the CDR3 spans 16 amino acids. This entry keeps only the CDR3 DNA: 48 bases, framed from base 1. Trimming costs V 5 bases and J 2 bases, and their ends lie 17 bases apart. For sequencing of the TCRbeta CDR3 region, genomic DNA was extracted from the sorted cells. The immunoSEQ Assay was used for sequencing of TCRbeta CDR3 regions. TCRdb holds this immuneACCESS table with in-frame rearrangements only. Some clones are missing; in checked studies, unresolved V genes explain under half, and the rest has no known cause. The sample table contains 40,000 to 60,000 clones; only one count was recorded for approximately 80% of them. The top ten clonotypes cover almost 6.5% of the sample.

The sample in question was CD4+ or CD8+ T cells sorted from blood, obtained in a trial of the OX40 agonist ivuxolimab. This receptor was identified in an adult with an advanced solid tumor such as melanoma, head and neck, liver or kidney cancer. Here the chain combines TRBV18 and TRBJ2-3, and perhaps TRBD2 as D gene, on 6 matching bases. The CDR3 amino acid sequence is: CASSVPSDPVTDTQYF. Read as DNA, the sequence is TGTGCCAGCTCAGTCCCTAGCGACCCCGTCACAGATACGCAGTATTTT. With the portions outside the CDR3 filled from the reference TRBV18 and TRBJ2-3 genes, the complete variable region becomes NAGVMQNPRHLVRRRGQEARLRCSPMKGHSHVYWYRQLPEEGLKFMVYLQKENIIDESGMPKERFSAEFPKEGPSILRIQQVVRGDSAAYFCASSVPSDPVTDTQYFGPGTRLTVL.